These T cell receptor beta chains were read from a single sample in a study of cytomegalovirus exposure and HLA in healthy donors. Some clones are missing from TCRdb's copy, which holds only in-frame ones; the method was immunoSEQ multiplex PCR. The data hold around 170,000 clones, with roughly 80% observed a single time. The sequencing input was PBMCs. Every receptor here comes from a man between 40 and 49 years old in good health and CMV-seronegative. Both conserved end residues are part of each CDR3. D genes are given only for firm matches.

TRBJ2-7 | NA | TRBV18 | CASSPQGGAYEQYF
TRBJ2-5 | NA | TRBV11-3 | CASSPTRGTAETQYF
TRBJ1-3 | NA | TRBV30 | CAWSVELQGRFF
TRBJ2-1 | TRBD2 | TRBV4-2 | CASSQDRPAGAHNEQFF
TRBJ2-2 | NA | TRBV5-1 | CASSRGSGTGELFF
TRBJ2-1 | NA | TRBV10-3 | CAISRGGSGARYNEQFF
TRBJ2-2 | TRBD1 | TRBV7-8 | CASSSLKDRGNTGELFF
TRBJ1-1 | NA | TRBV7-2 | CASSLPTATEAFF
TRBJ1-5 | NA | TRBV19 | CASSMGLNQPQHF
TRBJ2-1 | TRBD1 | TRBV5-1 | CASSPPTGGSLNEQFF
TRBJ2-2 | TRBD1 | TRBV11-1 | CASSRWGQGTTGELFF
TRBJ1-6 | NA | TRBV28 | CASTLGGAYNSPLHF
TRBJ1-5 | NA | TRBV27 | CASSLAQGNQPQHF
TRBJ1-1 | NA | TRBV7-9 | CASSPGGSTEAFF
TRBJ2-1 | TRBD1 | TRBV27 | CASSLQGARFDEQFF
TRBJ1-3 | TRBD1 | TRBV7-2 | CASSLGDRVGNTIYF
TRBJ2-7 | TRBD2 | TRBV29-1 | CSVDRQREGSYEQYF
TRBJ2-3 | TRBD2 | TRBV29-1 | CSANTGLAGGGAVTQYF
TRBJ1-5 | NA | TRBV5-1 | CASSLGLSGNQPQHF
TRBJ2-5 | NA | TRBV29-1 | CSVASDPQGETQYF
TRBJ1-5 | TRBD1 | TRBV6-1 | CASNDRGQPQHF
TRBJ2-1 | TRBD2 | TRBV4-1 | CASSQVTSGGSREQFF
TRBJ2-2 | TRBD1 | TRBV7-6 | CASSWTGPTGELFF
TRBJ1-1 | NA | TRBV25-1 | CASSGSTEAFF
TRBJ1-4 | NA | TRBV5-5 | CASSFLNEKLFF
TRBJ2-3 | NA | TRBV11-3 | CASSLAGGTDTQYF
TRBJ1-4 | TRBD1 | TRBV6-5 | CASSKTGREKLFF
TRBJ2-6 | TRBD1 | TRBV11-2 | CASSYSPGQGASGANVLTF
TRBJ2-3 | NA | TRBV28 | CASSWGGRNTDTQYF
TRBJ1-2 | TRBD1 | TRBV29-1 | CSVERDRFFYGYTF
TRBJ2-5 | NA | TRBV28 | CASSGGTTSQETQYF
TRBJ2-7 | TRBD2 | TRBV28 | CASTTLAPYEQYF